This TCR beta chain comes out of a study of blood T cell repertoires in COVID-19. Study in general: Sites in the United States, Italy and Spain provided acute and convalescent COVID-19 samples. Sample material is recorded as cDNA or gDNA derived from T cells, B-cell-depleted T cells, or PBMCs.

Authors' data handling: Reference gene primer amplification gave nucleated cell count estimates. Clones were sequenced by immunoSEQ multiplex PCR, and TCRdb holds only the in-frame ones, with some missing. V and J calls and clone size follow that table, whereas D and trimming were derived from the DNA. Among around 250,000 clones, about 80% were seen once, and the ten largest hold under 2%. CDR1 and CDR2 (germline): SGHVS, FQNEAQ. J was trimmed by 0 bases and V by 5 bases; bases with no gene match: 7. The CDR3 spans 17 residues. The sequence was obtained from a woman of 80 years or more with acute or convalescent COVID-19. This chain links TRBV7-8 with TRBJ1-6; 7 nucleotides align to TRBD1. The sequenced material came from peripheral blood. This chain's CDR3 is CASSTKQGSSYNSPLHF. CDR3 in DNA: TGTGCCAGCAGCACGAAACAGGGGAGCTCCTATAATTCACCCCTCCACTTT.